This T cell receptor beta chain was retrieved from a study of brain T cells in children with intractable seizures. This clone was found once. The CDR3 has 14 residues. Germline trimming cut 1 base from V and 7 bases from J; bases unmatched to any gene: 1. Germline lookup yields CDR1 SGHDN and CDR2 FVKESK. The table came from immunoSEQ multiplex PCR; TCRdb's copy has only in-frame clones and leaves some out. The sample has roughly 64,000 clones; 95% to 97% are singletons. This receptor was obtained from a boy under two years old with focal cortical dysplasia and intractable seizures. Sample: peripheral blood, taken at surgery. The chain recombines TRBV14 with TRBJ2-3, with TRBD2 matching 11 bases. DNA of the CDR3: TGTGCCAGCAGCCAAGGGACTAGCGGGTATACGCAGTATTTT. Its translation: CASSQGTSGYTQYF.